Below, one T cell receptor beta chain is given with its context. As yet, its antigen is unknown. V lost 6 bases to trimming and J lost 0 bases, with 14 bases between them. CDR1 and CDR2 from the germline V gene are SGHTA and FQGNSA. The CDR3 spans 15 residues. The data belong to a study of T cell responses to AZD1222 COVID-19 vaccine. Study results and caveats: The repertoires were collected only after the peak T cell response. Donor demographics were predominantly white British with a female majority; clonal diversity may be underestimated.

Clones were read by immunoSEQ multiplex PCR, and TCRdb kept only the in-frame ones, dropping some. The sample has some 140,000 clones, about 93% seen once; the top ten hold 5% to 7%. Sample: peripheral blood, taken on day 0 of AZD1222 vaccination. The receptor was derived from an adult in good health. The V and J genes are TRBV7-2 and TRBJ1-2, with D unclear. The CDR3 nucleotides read TGTGCCAGCAGGGACCGGGCAGCGACTAACTATGGCTACACCTTC. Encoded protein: CASRDRAATNYGYTF.